This T cell receptor beta chain was profiled in a study of T-cell memory formation after mild COVID-19. Overall study context: TCR clustering was largely donor specific.

From germline, CDR1 is MDHEN and CDR2 SYDVKM. This CDR3 comprises 15 residues. The V gene end was trimmed by 6 bases and the J gene end by 1 base; junction bases not matched to a gene: 8. TCRdb called the 5' RACE reads again in MiXCR, with one record for every CDR3 protein. The table has 350,000 to 450,000 distinct CDR3 sequences, under 30% seen once. This receptor was taken from an adult woman who had mild COVID-19 (a few samples of this study predate the infection). Cell type and time point are not known. The V call is TRBV28, the J call TRBJ2-7; TRBD1 aligns across 8 bases. Sequenced: PBMCs or a T cell subset sorted from them (not recorded which). The CDR3 coding sequence is TGTGCCAGCAGCCCCAGGGGGCGAGGATCCTACGAGCAGTACTTC. It codes for CASSPRGRGSYEQYF. Complete variable domain (other parts from reference TRBV28 and TRBJ2-7): DVKVTQSSRYLVKRTGEKVFLECVQDMDHENMFWYRQDPGLGLRLIYFSYDVKMKEKGDIPEGYSVSREKKERFSLILESASTNQTSMYLCASSPRGRGSYEQYFGPGTRLTVT.